The entry that follows covers one TCR beta chain sequence. The CDR3 length is 17 residues. The germline V gene has CDR1 LNHDA and CDR2 SQIVND (reference sequence). Trimming cost V 4 bases and J 4 bases; bases outside gene matches: 5. These data originate in a study of blood T cell repertoires in COVID-19. Overall study context: Whether acute or convalescent, the COVID-19 samples came from the United States, Italy and Spain. PBMCs, B-cell-depleted T cells, or T cells provided the cDNA or gDNA that made up the material.

Per the original data handling: Amplification with reference gene primers provided the estimates of nucleated cell counts. Sequencing used immunoSEQ multiplex PCR; TCRdb keeps in-frame clones, though not all of them. That table supplies the V and J calls and clone size; D and trimming were determined from the DNA. The sample has about 37,000 clones; roughly 80% are singletons. Source material: peripheral blood. The V call is TRBV19, the J call TRBJ2-6; 12 nucleotides align to TRBD1. The sequence derives from a woman in her 70s with acute or convalescent COVID-19. This CDR3 reads CASSTGQGAAGANVLTF. In DNA, the CDR3 is TGTGCCAGTAGTACGGGACAGGGGGCGGCCGGGGCCAACGTCCTGACTTTC.